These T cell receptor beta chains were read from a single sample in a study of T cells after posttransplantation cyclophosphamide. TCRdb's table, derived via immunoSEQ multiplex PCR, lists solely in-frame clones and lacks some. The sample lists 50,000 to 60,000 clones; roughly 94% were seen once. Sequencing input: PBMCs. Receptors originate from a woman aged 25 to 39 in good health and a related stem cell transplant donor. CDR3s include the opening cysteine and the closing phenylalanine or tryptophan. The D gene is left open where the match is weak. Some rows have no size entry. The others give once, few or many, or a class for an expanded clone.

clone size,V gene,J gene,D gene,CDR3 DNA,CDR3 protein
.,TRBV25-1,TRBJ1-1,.,TGTGCCAGCAGTAGGGCGGGGAATACTGAAGCTTTCTTT,CASSRAGNTEAFF
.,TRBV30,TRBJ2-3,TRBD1,TGTGCCTGGACAGGGGGTTTCACAGATACGCAGTATTTT,CAWTGGFTDTQYF
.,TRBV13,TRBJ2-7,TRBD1,TGTGCCAGCAGCAGGAGACAGGGATCTCCCTACGAGCAGTACTTC,CASSRRQGSPYEQYF
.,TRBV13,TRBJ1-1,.,TGTGCCAGCAGCTTACGGCGGGGATCTGAAGCTTTCTTT,CASSLRRGSEAFF
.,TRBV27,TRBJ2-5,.,TGTGCCAGCAGCCCGACACCCATCCGGGAGAGGCCGTGGGAGACCCAGTACTTC,CASSPTPIRERPWETQYF
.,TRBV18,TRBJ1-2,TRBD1,TGTGCCAGCTCATCAATCGGACAGGACTATGGCTACACCTTC,CASSSIGQDYGYTF
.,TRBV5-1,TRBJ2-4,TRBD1,TGCGCCAGCAGCTTGGGGACAGGGGCGGCCAAAAACATTCAGTACTTC,CASSLGTGAAKNIQYF
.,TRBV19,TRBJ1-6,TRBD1,TGTGCCAGTAGTATCGGACAGGCTAATTCACCCCTCCACTTT,CASSIGQANSPLHF
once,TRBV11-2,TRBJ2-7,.,TGTGCCAGCAGCTTAGGGACACCCTCCTACGAGCAGTACTTC,CASSLGTPSYEQYF
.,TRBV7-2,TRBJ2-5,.,TGTGCCAGCAGCTTAGGAGGGTCCCAGTACTTC,CASSLGGSQYF
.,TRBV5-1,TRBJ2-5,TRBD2,TGCGCCAGCAGCTTGGTCGGGGGGACTAGCGGGGGCCAAGAGACCCAGTACTTC,CASSLVGGTSGGQETQYF
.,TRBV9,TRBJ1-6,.,TGTGCCAGCAGCCTATATTCGACGGAGTCACCCCTCCACTTT,CASSLYSTESPLHF
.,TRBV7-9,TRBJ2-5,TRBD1,TGTGCCAGCAGCGTGGGACAGGGAGGGGAGACCCAGTACTTC,CASSVGQGGETQYF
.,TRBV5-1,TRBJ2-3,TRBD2,TGCGCCAGCAGCTCTGGTCCGGTAGCGGGGGCTTCAGATACGCAGTATTTT,CASSSGPVAGASDTQYF
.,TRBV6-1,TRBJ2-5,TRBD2,TGTGCCAGTCAGACTAGCGGGGGATACCAAGAGACCCAGTACTTC,CASQTSGGYQETQYF
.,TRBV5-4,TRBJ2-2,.,TGTGCCAGCAGAACCGGGAGAAGGTCCGGGGAGCTGTTTTTT,CASRTGRRSGELFF
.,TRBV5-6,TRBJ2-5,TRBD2,TGTGCCAGCAGCCGCAGGACTAGCAGGGAGACCCAGTACTTC,CASSRRTSRETQYF
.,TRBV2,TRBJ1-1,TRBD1,TGTGCCAGCAAAAAGACAGGGGGCTTACTGAACACTGAAGCTTTCTTT,CASKKTGGLLNTEAFF
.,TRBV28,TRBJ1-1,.,TGTGCCAGCAGTTTATATAGGACGGCGGGCGGGGGAGCTTTCTTT,CASSLYRTAGGGAFF
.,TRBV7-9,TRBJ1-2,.,TGTGCCACCACAGGGTTGGTCTACACCTTC,CATTGLVYTF
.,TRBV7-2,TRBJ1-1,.,TGTGCCAGCAGCTTAGCGCTGAGGAAAGATGAAGCTTTCTTT,CASSLALRKDEAFF
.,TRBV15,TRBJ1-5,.,TGTGCCACCAGCAGAGAGGACAGCCCCAATCAGCCCCAGCATTTT,CATSREDSPNQPQHF
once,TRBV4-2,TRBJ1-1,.,TGTGCCAGCAGCCAAGATCAGACGCGCGGGAACACTGAAGCTTTCTTT,CASSQDQTRGNTEAFF